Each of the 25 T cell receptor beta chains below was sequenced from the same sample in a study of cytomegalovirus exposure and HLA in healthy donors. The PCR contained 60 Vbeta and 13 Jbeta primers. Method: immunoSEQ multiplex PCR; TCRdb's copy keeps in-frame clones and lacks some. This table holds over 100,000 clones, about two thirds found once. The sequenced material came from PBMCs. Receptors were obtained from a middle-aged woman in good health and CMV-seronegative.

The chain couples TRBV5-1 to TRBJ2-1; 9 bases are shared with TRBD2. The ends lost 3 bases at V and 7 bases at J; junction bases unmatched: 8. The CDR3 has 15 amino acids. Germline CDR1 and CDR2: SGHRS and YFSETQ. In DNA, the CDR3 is TGCGCCAGCAGCTCCCAGGGCGGGGGGGCGAATGAGCAGTTCTTC. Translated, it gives CASSSQGGGANEQFF.

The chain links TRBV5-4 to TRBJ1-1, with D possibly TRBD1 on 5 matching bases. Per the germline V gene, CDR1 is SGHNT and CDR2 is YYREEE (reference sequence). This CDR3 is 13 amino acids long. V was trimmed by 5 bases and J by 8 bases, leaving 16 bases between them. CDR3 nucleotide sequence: TGTGCCAGCAGTTCGGGCGGGGGGGTGGAAGCTTTCTTT. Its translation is CASSSGGGVEAFF.

The CDR3 sequence: CASSLQGIGNEQFF. The CDR3, as DNA: TGCGCCAGCAGCCTGCAGGGAATCGGCAATGAGCAGTTCTTC. This chain uses TRBV5-1 with TRBJ2-1; the D gene is possibly TRBD1 (5 bases). Germline V gives CDR1 SGHRS, CDR2 YFSETQ. The CDR3 has 14 residues. V was shortened by 4 bases and J by 6 bases, with 14 bases between the two germline ends.

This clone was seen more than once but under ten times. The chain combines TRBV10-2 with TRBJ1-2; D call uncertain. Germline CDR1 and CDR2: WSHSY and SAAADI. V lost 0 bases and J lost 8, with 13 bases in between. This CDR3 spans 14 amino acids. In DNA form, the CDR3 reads TGCGCCAGCAGTGAGTCGCGGGCCCCGGGGGGCTACACCTTC. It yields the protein CASSESRAPGGYTF.

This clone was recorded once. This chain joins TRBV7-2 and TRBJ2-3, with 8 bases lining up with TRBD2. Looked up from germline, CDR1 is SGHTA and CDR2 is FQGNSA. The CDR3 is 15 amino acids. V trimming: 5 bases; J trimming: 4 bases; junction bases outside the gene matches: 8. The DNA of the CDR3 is TGTGCCAGCAGCCTAAGACTAGCGAGCGCAGATACGCAGTATTTT. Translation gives CASSLRLASADTQYF.

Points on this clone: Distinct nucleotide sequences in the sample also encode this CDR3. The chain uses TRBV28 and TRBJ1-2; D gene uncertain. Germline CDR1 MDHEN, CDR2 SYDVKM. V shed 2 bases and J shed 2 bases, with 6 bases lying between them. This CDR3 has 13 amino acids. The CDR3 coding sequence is TGTGCCAGCAGTTTAGGCCGAAACTATGGCTACACCTTC. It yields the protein CASSLGRNYGYTF.

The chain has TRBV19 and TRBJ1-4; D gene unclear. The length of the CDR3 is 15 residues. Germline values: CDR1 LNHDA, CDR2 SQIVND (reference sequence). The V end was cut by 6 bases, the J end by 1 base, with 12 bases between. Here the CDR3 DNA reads TGTGCCAGTAGGTTTCAGACGGGAACTAATGAAAAACTGTTTTTT. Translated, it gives CASRFQTGTNEKLFF.

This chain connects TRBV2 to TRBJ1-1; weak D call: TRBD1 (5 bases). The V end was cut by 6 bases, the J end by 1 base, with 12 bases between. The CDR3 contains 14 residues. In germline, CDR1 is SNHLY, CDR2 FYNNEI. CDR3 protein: CASRKGLTNTEAFF. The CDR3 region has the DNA TGTGCCAGCAGAAAGGGACTTACGAACACTGAAGCTTTCTTT.

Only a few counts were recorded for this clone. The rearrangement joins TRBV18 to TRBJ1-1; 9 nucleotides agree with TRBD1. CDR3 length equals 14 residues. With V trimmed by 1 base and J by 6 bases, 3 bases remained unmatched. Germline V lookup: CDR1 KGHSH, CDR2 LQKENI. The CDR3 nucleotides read TGTGCCAGCTCACCACGGGGACAGGGTGCTGAAGCTTTCTTT. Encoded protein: CASSPRGQGAEAFF.

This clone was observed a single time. The CDR3 here is CASSLEAEGGNTIYF. In DNA, the CDR3 is TGCGCCAGCAGCTTGGAAGCGGAAGGGGGAAACACCATATATTTT. This chain connects TRBV5-1 to TRBJ1-3; D unclear. Trimming took off 0 bases at V and 4 bases at J, with 11 bases between the two ends. CDR1 and CDR2 (germline): SGHRS, YFSETQ. The CDR3 loop spans 15 amino acids.

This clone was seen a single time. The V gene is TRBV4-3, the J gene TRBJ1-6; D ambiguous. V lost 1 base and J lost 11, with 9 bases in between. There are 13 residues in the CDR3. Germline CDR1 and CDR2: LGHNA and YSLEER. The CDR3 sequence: CASSQVEGPPLHF. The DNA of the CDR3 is TGCGCCAGCAGCCAAGTTGAGGGTCCACCCCTCCACTTT.

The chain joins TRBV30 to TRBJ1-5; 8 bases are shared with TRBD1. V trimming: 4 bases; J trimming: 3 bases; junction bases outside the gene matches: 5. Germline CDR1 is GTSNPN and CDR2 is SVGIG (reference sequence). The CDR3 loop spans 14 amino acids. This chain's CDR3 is CAWTWQGANQPQHF. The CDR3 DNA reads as TGTGCCTGGACGTGGCAGGGGGCCAATCAGCCCCAGCATTTT.

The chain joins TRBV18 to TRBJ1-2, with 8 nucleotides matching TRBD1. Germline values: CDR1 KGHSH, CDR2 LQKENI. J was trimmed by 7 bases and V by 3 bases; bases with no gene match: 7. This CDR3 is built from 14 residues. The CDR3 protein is CASSPEDRGTGYTF. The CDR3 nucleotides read TGTGCCAGCTCACCTGAAGACAGGGGCACTGGCTACACCTTC.

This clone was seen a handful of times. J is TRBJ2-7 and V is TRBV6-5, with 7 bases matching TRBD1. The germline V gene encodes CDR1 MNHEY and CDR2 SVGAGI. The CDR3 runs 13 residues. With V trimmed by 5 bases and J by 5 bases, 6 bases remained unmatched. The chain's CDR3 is CASSETGSHEQYF. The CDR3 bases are TGTGCCAGCAGTGAGACAGGGTCTCACGAGCAGTACTTC.

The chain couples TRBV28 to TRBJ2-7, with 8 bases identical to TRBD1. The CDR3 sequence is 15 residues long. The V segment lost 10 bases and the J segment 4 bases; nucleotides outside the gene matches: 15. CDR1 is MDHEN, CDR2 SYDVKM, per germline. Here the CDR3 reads CATILNTGTGYEQYF. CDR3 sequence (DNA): TGTGCCACCATATTAAACACAGGGACAGGATACGAGCAGTACTTC. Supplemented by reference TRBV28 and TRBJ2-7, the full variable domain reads DVKVTQSSRYLVKRTGEKVFLECVQDMDHENMFWYRQDPGLGLRLIYFSYDVKMKEKGDIPEGYSVSREKKERFSLILESASTNQTSMYLCATILNTGTGYEQYFGPGTRLTVT.

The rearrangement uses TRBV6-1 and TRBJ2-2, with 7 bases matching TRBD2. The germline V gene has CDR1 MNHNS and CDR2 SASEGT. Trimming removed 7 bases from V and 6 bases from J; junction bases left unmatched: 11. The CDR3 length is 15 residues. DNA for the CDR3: TGTGCCAGCAAACTCTCCCGCGGGGGTTCCGGGGAGCTGTTTTTT. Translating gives CASKLSRGGSGELFF.

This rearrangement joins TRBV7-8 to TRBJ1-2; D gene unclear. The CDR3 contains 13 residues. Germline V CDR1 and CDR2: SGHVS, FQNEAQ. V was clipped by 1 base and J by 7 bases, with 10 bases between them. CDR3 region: CASSLVEFGGYTF. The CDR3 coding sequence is TGTGCCAGCAGCTTAGTAGAATTCGGTGGCTACACCTTC. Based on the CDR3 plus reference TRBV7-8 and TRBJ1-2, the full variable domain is GAGVSQSPRYKVAKRGQDVALRCDPISGHVSLFWYQQALGQGPEFLTYFQNEAQLDKSGLPSDRFFAERPEGSVSTLKIQRTQQEDSAVYLCASSLVEFGGYTFGSGTRLTVV.

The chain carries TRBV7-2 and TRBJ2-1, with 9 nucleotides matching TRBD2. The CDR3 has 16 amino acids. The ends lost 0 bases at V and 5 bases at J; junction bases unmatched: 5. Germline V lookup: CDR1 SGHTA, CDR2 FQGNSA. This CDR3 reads CASSLARPSGDNEQFF. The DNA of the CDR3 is TGTGCCAGCAGCTTAGCGCGTCCTAGCGGGGACAATGAGCAGTTCTTC.

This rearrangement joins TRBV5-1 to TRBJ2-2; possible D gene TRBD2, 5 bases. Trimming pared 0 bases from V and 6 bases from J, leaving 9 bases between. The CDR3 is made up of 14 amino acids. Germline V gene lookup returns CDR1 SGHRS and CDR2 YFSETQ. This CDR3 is CASSLGASPGELFF. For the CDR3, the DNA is TGCGCCAGCAGCTTGGGCGCTAGCCCCGGGGAGCTGTTTTTT.

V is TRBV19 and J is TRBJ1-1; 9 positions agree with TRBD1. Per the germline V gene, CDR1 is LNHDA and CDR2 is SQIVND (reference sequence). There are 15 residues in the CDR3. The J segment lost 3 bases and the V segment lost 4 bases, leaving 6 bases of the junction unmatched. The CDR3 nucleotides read TGTGCCAGTAGTACCGTTCGGGACAGGGACACTGAAGCTTTCTTT. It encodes CASSTVRDRDTEAFF.

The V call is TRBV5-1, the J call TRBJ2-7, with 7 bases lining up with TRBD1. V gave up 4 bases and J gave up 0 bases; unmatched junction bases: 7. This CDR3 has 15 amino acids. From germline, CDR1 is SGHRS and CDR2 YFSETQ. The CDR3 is CASSRDRDSSYEQYF. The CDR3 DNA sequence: TGCGCCAGCAGCCGAGACAGGGACAGCTCCTACGAGCAGTACTTC.

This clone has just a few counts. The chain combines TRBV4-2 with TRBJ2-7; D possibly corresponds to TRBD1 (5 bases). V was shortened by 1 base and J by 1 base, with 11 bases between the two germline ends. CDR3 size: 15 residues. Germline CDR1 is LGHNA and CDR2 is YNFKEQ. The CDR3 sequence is CASSQGRGRSYEQYF. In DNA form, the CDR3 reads TGTGCCAGCAGCCAAGGAAGGGGCAGGTCCTACGAGCAGTACTTC.

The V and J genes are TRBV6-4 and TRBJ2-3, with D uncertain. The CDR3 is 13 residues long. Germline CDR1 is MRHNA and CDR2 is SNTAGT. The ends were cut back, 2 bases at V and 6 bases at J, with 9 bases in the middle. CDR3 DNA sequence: TGTGCCAGCAGTGACGGCGGAACCGATACGCAGTATTTT. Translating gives CASSDGGTDTQYF.

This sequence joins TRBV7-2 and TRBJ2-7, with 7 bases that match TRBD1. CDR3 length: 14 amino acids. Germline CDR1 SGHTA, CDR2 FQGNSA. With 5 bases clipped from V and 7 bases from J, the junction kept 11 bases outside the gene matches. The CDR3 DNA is TGTGCCAGCAGCCTCACGCCGGGACAGTTAGAGCAGTACTTC. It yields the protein CASSLTPGQLEQYF.

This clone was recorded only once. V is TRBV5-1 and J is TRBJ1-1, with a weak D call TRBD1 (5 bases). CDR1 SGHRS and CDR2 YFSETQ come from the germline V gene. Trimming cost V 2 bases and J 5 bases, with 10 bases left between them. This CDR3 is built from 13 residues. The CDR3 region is CASSFRERTEAFF. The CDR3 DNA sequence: TGCGCCAGCAGCTTCAGGGAACGAACTGAAGCTTTCTTT.